The clone carrying this T cell receptor beta chain was counted a few times. Its specificity is not known. Extracted RNA was reverse transcribed, and the resulting cDNA served as sequencing template. Sequenced by immunoSEQ multiplex PCR; TCRdb stores in-frame clones only, minus some. The table records about 210,000 clones, over 40% of them present only once. The source of the sample is a study of CD8+ T cells in alopecia areata. Study-level findings and limits: Both scalp clonality and the expanded CD8+ clones among the top 100 showed a significant decrease with tofacitinib.

Treatment described: oral pan-JAK inhibitor, 5-10 mg twice daily. The investigators collected lesional scalp punch biopsies and peripheral blood from alopecia areata patients. CDR1 and CDR2 (germline): WSHSY, SAAADI. The ends were cut back, 4 bases at V and 2 bases at J, with 9 bases in the middle. The CDR3 runs 13 residues. The sample was CD4+ T cells sorted from blood, taken at roughly week 36, from a patient treated with tofacitinib. V gene TRBV10-2 combines with J gene TRBJ2-7; D remains ambiguous. The receptor was derived from a human donor with alopecia areata. The CDR3 nucleotides read TGCGCCAGCAGTGGACGTCTGCCCTACGAGCAGTACTTC. This translates into CASSGRLPYEQYF.